These 23 T cell receptor beta chains share one sample of origin, sequenced in a study of cytomegalovirus exposure and HLA in healthy donors. The repertoire was sequenced with immunoSEQ multiplex PCR; TCRdb's copy has only in-frame clones and lacks some. The repertoire has 150,000 to 200,000 clones, approximately 85% of them found once; the top ten carry roughly 1.5%. Sequenced material: PBMCs. The receptors were gathered from a woman younger than 30 in good health and CMV-seronegative.

The rearrangement uses TRBV9 and TRBJ2-1, with TRBD2 matching over 9 bases. The CDR3 totals 15 residues. V shed 5 bases, J shed 4 bases, and the junction held 7 bases outside the gene matches. Germline V gives CDR1 SGDLS, CDR2 YYNGEE. The CDR3 spells CASRQGSGGYNEQFF. CDR3 DNA: TGTGCCAGCAGGCAGGGGAGCGGGGGGTACAATGAGCAGTTCTTC.

Comment on this clone: This same CDR3 is encoded by further DNA sequences in the sample. This chain uses TRBV27 with TRBJ1-1; no firm D call. Germline CDR1 MNHEY, CDR2 SMNVEV (reference sequence). The length of the CDR3 is 14 residues. V dropped 2 bases and J dropped 2 bases, with 9 bases sitting between them. CDR3 sequence reads: CASSLGPGNTEAFF. The DNA of the CDR3 is TGTGCCAGCAGTTTAGGGCCGGGAAACACTGAAGCTTTCTTT.

This clone was counted once. The chain combines TRBV14 with TRBJ2-5; a weak D match, TRBD2 (5 bases). The CDR3 covers 13 residues. The germline CDR1 and CDR2 sequences are SGHDN and FVKESK. Trimming pared 1 base from V and 7 bases from J, leaving 10 bases between. The CDR3 is CASSQVLAWTQYF. CDR3 coding DNA: TGTGCCAGCAGCCAAGTTCTAGCTTGGACCCAGTACTTC.

The chain uses TRBV7-9 and TRBJ2-1, with 12 bases matching TRBD2. The length of the CDR3 is 16 residues. Trimming cost V 4 bases and J 10 bases; bases outside gene matches: 11. The germline V gene has CDR1 SEHNR and CDR2 FQNEAQ (reference sequence). The CDR3 DNA reads as TGTGCCAGCAGCTCACCGGGACTAGCGGGCGAGATGGAGCAGTTCTTC. Protein: CASSSPGLAGEMEQFF.

The rearrangement links TRBV19 to TRBJ2-3; a possible D gene is TRBD2 (6 bases). CDR1 LNHDA and CDR2 SQIVND come from the germline V gene (reference sequence). This CDR3 has 13 residues. Trimming took off 8 bases at V and 6 bases at J, with 15 bases between the two ends. The CDR3 reads CASGRGNGDTQYF. CDR3 sequence (DNA): TGTGCCAGTGGTCGGGGGAACGGGGATACGCAGTATTTT.

The V gene is TRBV10-2, the J gene TRBJ2-1, with 10 bases aligning to TRBD2. V trimming: 10 bases; J trimming: 7 bases; junction bases outside the gene matches: 13. The V gene's germline CDR1 is WSHSY and CDR2 SAAADI. This CDR3 has 15 residues. In DNA form, the CDR3 reads TGCGCCACCGCAGCCGGGACTAGCGCCCGAAATGAGCAGTTCTTC. The encoded protein is CATAAGTSARNEQFF.

V and J are TRBV19 and TRBJ2-2; D might be TRBD2 (6 bases). V was trimmed by 3 bases and J by 4 bases, leaving 12 bases between them. The germline V gene has CDR1 LNHDA and CDR2 SQIVND (reference sequence). The CDR3 runs 15 residues. The CDR3 loop is CASSIRREVTGELFF. CDR3 DNA: TGTGCCAGTAGTATCCGGAGGGAGGTCACCGGGGAGCTGTTTTTT.

The chain has TRBV15 and TRBJ1-2, with unresolved D. Germline values: CDR1 LNHNV, CDR2 YYDKDF (reference sequence). The V end was cut by 4 bases, the J end by 5 bases, with 11 bases between. This CDR3 has 13 amino acids. CDR3 region: CATSTRVRYGYTF. The CDR3 DNA reads as TGTGCCACCAGCACACGAGTGCGGTATGGCTACACCTTC.

The V and J genes are TRBV5-1 and TRBJ1-1; TRBD1 matches 7 bases. The CDR3 is 15 amino acids. V gave up 2 bases and J gave up 0 bases; unmatched junction bases: 4. Germline loops: CDR1 SGHRS, CDR2 YFSETQ. The DNA of the CDR3 is TGCGCCAGCAGCTTAAATACAGGGGTGAACACTGAAGCTTTCTTT. Protein product: CASSLNTGVNTEAFF.

V is TRBV5-1 and J is TRBJ2-1, with TRBD2 matching over 9 bases. Germline CDR1 SGHRS, CDR2 YFSETQ. The V segment lost 1 base and the J segment 5 bases; nucleotides outside the gene matches: 16. The CDR3 has 19 amino acids. This chain's CDR3 is CASSLLAGPSLGVNNEQFF. The DNA for the CDR3 is TGCGCCAGCAGCTTGCTAGCGGGGCCCTCTTTGGGCGTAAACAATGAGCAGTTCTTC.

The V and J genes are TRBV27 and TRBJ2-2; D remains unclear. V was clipped by 6 bases and J by 8 bases, with 13 bases between them. This CDR3 region has 13 residues. CDR1 is MNHEY, CDR2 SMNVEV, per germline (reference sequence). In DNA form, the CDR3 reads TGTGCCAGCAGCTTGAGACTTACGGGGGAGCTGTTTTTT. As protein: CASSLRLTGELFF.

CDR3 nucleotides: TGTGCCAGCAGCTTAGAGCGGGGGGGAAAGTACGAGCAGTACTTC. Translation gives CASSLERGGKYEQYF. The chain joins TRBV5-4 to TRBJ2-7; 10 bases line up with TRBD2. After removal of 2 bases from V and 4 bases from J, the junction contained 6 bases not matched to a gene. Germline V lookup: CDR1 SGHNT, CDR2 YYREEE (reference sequence). The CDR3 sequence is 15 residues long.

The V and J genes are TRBV5-4 and TRBJ1-2; D may be TRBD1 (6 bases). Germline values: CDR1 SGHNT, CDR2 YYREEE (reference sequence). Trimming removed 0 bases from V and 6 bases from J, with 15 bases in between. The CDR3 contains 15 residues. The CDR3 loop is CASSLVSNRVDGYTF. DNA for the CDR3: TGTGCCAGCAGCTTGGTTAGTAACAGGGTAGATGGCTACACCTTC.

The table lists this clone with a count of one. The rearrangement links TRBV29-1 to TRBJ1-1, with D possibly TRBD1 on 5 matching bases. Germline CDR1 is SQVTM and CDR2 is ANQGSEA. This CDR3 is 13 amino acids long. Trimming took 4 bases from V and 5 from J, leaving 14 bases between them. CDR3 in amino acids: CSVGQDGGTEAFF. CDR3 in DNA: TGCAGCGTTGGCCAGGACGGGGGAACTGAAGCTTTCTTT.

This chain joins TRBV19 and TRBJ1-2; a possible D gene is TRBD1 (5 bases). CDR3 size: 16 residues. Trimming took off 6 bases at V and 4 bases at J, with 21 bases between the two ends. Germline V gene sequence: CDR1 LNHDA, CDR2 SQIVND (reference sequence). CDR3 coding DNA: TGTGCCAGTAGCATCCATGGGCCAGGGCCTAGCTATGGCTACACCTTC. It yields the protein CASSIHGPGPSYGYTF.

This chain links TRBV30 with TRBJ1-5; D is possibly TRBD1 (6 bases). CDR3 size: 14 residues. Germline V CDR1 and CDR2: GTSNPN, SVGIG (reference sequence). Trimming stripped 3 bases from V and 6 bases from J, with 15 bases between. The CDR3: CAWRGAGSSQPQHF. CDR3 nucleotides: TGTGCCTGGAGGGGGGCAGGGTCCAGTCAGCCCCAGCATTTT. The variable domain in full, with the rest retrieved from reference TRBV30 and TRBJ1-5, is SQTIHQWPATLVQPVGSPLSLECTVEGTSNPNLYWYRQAAGRGLQLLFYSVGIGQISSEVPQNLSASRPQDRQFILSSKKLLLSDSGFYLCAWRGAGSSQPQHFGDGTRLSIL.

V is TRBV27 and J is TRBJ2-3, with a possible D match to TRBD1 (5 bases). The V gene's germline CDR1 is MNHEY and CDR2 SMNVEV (reference sequence). There are 12 residues in the CDR3. V was pared by 5 bases and J by 5 bases, with 8 bases between. The CDR3 DNA reads TGTGCCAGCAGTCCCCAGGGAGATACGCAGTATTTT. It specifies CASSPQGDTQYF.

The CDR3 coding sequence is TGTGCCAGCAGCCAAGAACTCAACTATGGCTACACCTTC. Translation gives CASSQELNYGYTF. This chain joins TRBV14 and TRBJ1-2, with D unresolved. Germline CDR1 is SGHDN and CDR2 is FVKESK. Trimming took 0 bases from V and 2 from J, leaving 4 bases between them. The CDR3 runs 13 residues.

This clone was counted once. The chain carries TRBV14 and TRBJ1-1; TRBD1 is a possible D gene (6 bases). V lost 0 bases and J 10 bases, leaving 9 bases between the germline ends. Germline V gene data show CDR1 as SGHDN and CDR2 as FVKESK. The CDR3 sequence is 12 residues long. CDR3 bases: TGTGCCAGCAGCCAAGATATAGGGGGAGCTTTCTTT. Its protein is CASSQDIGGAFF.

The chain has TRBV5-1 and TRBJ1-1; 9 nucleotides agree with TRBD1. The V gene's germline CDR1 is SGHRS and CDR2 YFSETQ. Trimming cost V 0 bases and J 10 bases; bases outside gene matches: 7. This CDR3 contains 14 residues. The chain's CDR3 is CASSLEIQGAGAFF. CDR3 nucleotide sequence: TGCGCCAGCAGCTTGGAGATACAGGGGGCCGGAGCTTTCTTT.

V and J are TRBV11-2 and TRBJ2-7, with D perhaps TRBD1 (5 bases). Trimming left V 1 base short and J 3 bases short, with 10 bases between. The CDR3 totals 14 residues. Per germline, CDR1 SGHAT and CDR2 FQNNGV. In DNA, the CDR3 is TGTGCCAGCAGCTTAGTCGACAGCCTCTACGAGCAGTACTTC. This gives the protein CASSLVDSLYEQYF.

This clone was recorded a few times. V and J are TRBV5-6 and TRBJ1-1, with D maybe TRBD1 (5 bases). This CDR3 contains 12 residues. Germline CDR1 reads SGHDT; CDR2 reads YYEEEE. Trimming left V 3 bases short and J 3 bases short, with 6 bases between. CDR3 region: CASSWGDTEAFF. CDR3 DNA: TGTGCCAGCAGCTGGGGGGACACTGAAGCTTTCTTT.

The table lists this clone with a count of one. V gene TRBV25-1 combines with J gene TRBJ2-2; D is possibly TRBD1 (6 bases). This CDR3 has 13 residues. Trimming removed 11 bases from V and 1 base from J, with 11 bases in between. Germline V gene data show CDR1 as MGHDK and CDR2 as SYGVNS. The chain's CDR3 is CAYGQKNTGELFF. The CDR3 bases are TGTGCCTATGGACAGAAGAACACCGGGGAGCTGTTTTTT.